The 15 T cell receptor beta chains presented below share a single source sample, sequenced in a study of OX40 agonist ivuxolimab in advanced cancers. Using immunoSEQ multiplex PCR, the repertoire was profiled, and TCRdb retains in-frame clones only, with some absent. The profile covers some 45,000 clones, with more than 75% appearing a single time and 0.38% taken by the ten largest. The source material was CD4+ or CD8+ T cells sorted from blood, sampled in a trial of the OX40 agonist ivuxolimab. The receptor set was obtained from an adult with an advanced solid tumor such as melanoma, head and neck, liver or kidney cancer.

The J gene is TRBJ1-5, the V gene TRBV28; D gene uncertain. The CDR3 loop spans 16 amino acids. Germline-derived CDR1 and CDR2 are MDHEN and SYDVKM. The germline V and J ends were trimmed by 5 bases and 0 bases, with 14 bases remaining between them. CDR3: CASSADATYSNQPQHF. The CDR3 region has the DNA TGTGCCAGCAGTGCCGACGCTACCTATAGCAATCAGCCCCAGCATTTT.

This chain joins TRBV30 and TRBJ2-2; 8 nucleotides align to TRBD2. In germline, CDR1 is GTSNPN, CDR2 SVGIG (reference sequence). The CDR3 loop spans 15 amino acids. J was trimmed by 4 bases and V by 8 bases; bases with no gene match: 12. The CDR3 region has the DNA TGTGCCAGTCCGGGGGGGGACACCCTCACCGGGGAGCTGTTTTTT. It encodes CASPGGDTLTGELFF.

The chain couples TRBV19 to TRBJ1-1; D unresolved. With 4 bases removed from V and 4 bases from J, the gap between germline ends came to 13 bases. Germline CDR1 LNHDA, CDR2 SQIVND (reference sequence). The CDR3 is 14 residues long. The CDR3 sequence is CASSKGPPGTEAFF. DNA for the CDR3: TGTGCCAGTAGTAAGGGCCCCCCGGGCACTGAAGCTTTCTTT.

This clone was counted once. V gene TRBV30 combines with J gene TRBJ1-6; TRBD1 matches at 8 bases. In germline, CDR1 is GTSNPN, CDR2 SVGIG (reference sequence). The CDR3 sequence is 14 residues long. V lost 4 bases to trimming and J lost 7 bases; unmatched junction nucleotides: 6. The CDR3 DNA sequence: TGTGCCTGGACACCGGGACAGGAGAATTCACCCCTCCACTTT. The encoded protein is CAWTPGQENSPLHF. Full variable domain (outside the CDR3, taken from reference TRBV30 and TRBJ1-6): SQTIHQWPATLVQPVGSPLSLECTVEGTSNPNLYWYRQAAGRGLQLLFYSVGIGQISSEVPQNLSASRPQDRQFILSSKKLLLSDSGFYLCAWTPGQENSPLHFGNGTRLTVT.

The V call is TRBV28, the J call TRBJ1-5, with D hard to call. The CDR3 covers 14 residues. V shed 6 bases and J shed 4 bases, with 13 bases lying between them. Germline-derived CDR1 and CDR2 are MDHEN and SYDVKM. CDR3 DNA sequence: TGTGCCAGCAGCCGTTGGTCGGGAAATCAGCCCCAGCATTTT. Translation gives CASSRWSGNQPQHF.

The chain carries TRBV7-9 and TRBJ1-3; 8 bases map to TRBD1. In germline, CDR1 is SEHNR, CDR2 FQNEAQ (reference sequence). This CDR3 has 14 amino acids. The V and J ends lost 6 bases and 11 bases, in that order; junction bases with no gene match: 12. The CDR3 spells CASRQDRASDAIYF. DNA for the CDR3: TGTGCCAGCAGGCAGGACAGGGCCAGTGACGCCATATATTTT.

The chain combines TRBV13 with TRBJ1-6; TRBD1 aligns across 10 bases. Losses at the gene ends were 0 bases for V and 12 bases for J; bases not matched to a gene: 5. Germline V gives CDR1 PRHDT, CDR2 FYEKMQ (reference sequence). This CDR3 comprises 15 residues. Here the CDR3 DNA reads TGTGCCAGCAGCTTAGGCCGGGACAGGGGAGGACCCCTCCACTTT. This translates into CASSLGRDRGGPLHF.

This clone was detected a few times. The chain uses TRBV14 and TRBJ2-7, with D possibly called TRBD1 or TRBD2 (6 bases each). The CDR3 spans 14 residues. CDR1 and CDR2 (germline): SGHDN, FVKESK. V was pared by 4 bases and J by 8 bases, with 18 bases between. CDR3 DNA sequence: TGTGCCAGCAGCCTAGATCTAGGGGGGAGGCAGCAGTACTTC. This codes for CASSLDLGGRQQYF.

This clone came up once. This rearrangement joins TRBV2 to TRBJ2-2; a possible D gene is TRBD1 (5 bases). Germline V gives CDR1 SNHLY, CDR2 FYNNEI. Trimming pared 3 bases from V and 5 bases from J, leaving 10 bases between. There are 14 residues in the CDR3. CDR3 sequence reads: CASSEGLRTGELFF. As DNA, the CDR3 is TGTGCCAGCAGTGAGGGGCTAAGGACCGGGGAGCTGTTTTTT.

The chain joins TRBV29-1 to TRBJ2-7; 8 bases fit TRBD1. CDR1 SQVTM and CDR2 ANQGSEA come from the germline V gene. V trimming: 6 bases; J trimming: 1 base; junction bases outside the gene matches: 5. The CDR3 is made up of 13 amino acids. CDR3 in amino acids: CSVYTGGSYEQYF. The CDR3 DNA is TGCAGCGTGTATACAGGGGGATCCTACGAGCAGTACTTC.

The rearrangement joins TRBV10-1 to TRBJ1-3; D uncertain. CDR1 and CDR2 (germline): WNHNN, SYGVQD (reference sequence). Trimming shortened V by 4 bases and J by 0 bases, and 28 bases separated the two germline ends. This CDR3 contains 21 residues. For the CDR3, the DNA is TGCGCCAGCAGTGGTTGTTGGGGTTTAGCCCATGGAGCGAACTCTGGAAACACCATATATTTT. Translation: CASSGCWGLAHGANSGNTIYF.

This clone has only one observation. A junction boundary mismatches the germline segment, possibly from a read error. The chain couples TRBV5-1 to TRBJ1-1; D uncertain. The CDR3 covers 12 residues. Germline loops: CDR1 SGHRS, CDR2 YFSETQ. CDR3 sequence (DNA): TGCGCCAGCAGCCCCTACGGCACTAAAGCTTTCTTT. Encoded protein: CASSPYGTKAFF.

The CDR3 sequence: CASSASGARTEAFF. The CDR3 DNA sequence: TGTGCCAGCAGTGCCTCAGGGGCGCGTACTGAAGCTTTCTTT. The chain joins TRBV9 to TRBJ1-1, with D possibly matching TRBD1 (6 bases). CDR1 and CDR2 (germline): SGDLS, YYNGEE. V was clipped by 5 bases and J by 5 bases, with 16 bases between them. This CDR3 contains 14 residues.

This chain links TRBV4-1 with TRBJ1-5, with unresolved D. CDR1 MGHRA and CDR2 YSYEKL come from the germline V gene. The CDR3 spans 15 residues. The V gene lost 0 bases and the J gene lost 7 bases, with 13 bases spanning the gap. The CDR3 region is CASSQDARAGQPQHF. The CDR3 region has the DNA TGCGCCAGCAGCCAAGATGCAAGGGCGGGGCAGCCCCAGCATTTT.

The chain links TRBV7-2 to TRBJ2-7; D unresolved. The CDR3 loop spans 11 amino acids. Germline V gene data show CDR1 as SGHTA and CDR2 as FQGNSA. Deletions cut 1 base from V and 4 bases from J, with 2 bases between. CDR3 residues: CASSLEYEQYF. For the CDR3, the DNA is TGTGCCAGCAGCTTAGAGTACGAGCAGTACTTC.